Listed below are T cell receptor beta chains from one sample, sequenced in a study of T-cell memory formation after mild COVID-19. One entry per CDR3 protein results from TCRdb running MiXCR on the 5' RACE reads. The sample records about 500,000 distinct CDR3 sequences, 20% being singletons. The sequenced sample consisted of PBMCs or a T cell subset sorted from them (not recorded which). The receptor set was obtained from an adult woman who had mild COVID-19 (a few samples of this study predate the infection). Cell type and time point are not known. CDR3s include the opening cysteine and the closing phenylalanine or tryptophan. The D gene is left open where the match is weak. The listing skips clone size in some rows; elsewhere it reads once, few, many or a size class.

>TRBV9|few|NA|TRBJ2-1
CASSVGGGNVYNEQFF
TGTGCCAGCAGCGTAGGTGGCGGCAACGTATACAATGAGCAGTTCTTC
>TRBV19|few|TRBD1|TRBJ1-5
CASTGTATNQPQHF
TGTGCCAGTACGGGGACAGCGACCAATCAGCCCCAGCATTTT
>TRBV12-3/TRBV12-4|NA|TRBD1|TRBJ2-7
CASSPFLDRVTYEQYF
TGTGCCAGCAGTCCCTTTCTGGACAGGGTTACATACGAGCAGTACTTC
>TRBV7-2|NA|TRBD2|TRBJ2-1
CASSRTSGADNEQFF
TGTGCCAGCAGCCGGACTAGCGGGGCCGACAATGAGCAGTTCTTC
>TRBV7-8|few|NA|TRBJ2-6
CASSLETRASLSGANVLTF
TGTGCCAGCAGCTTAGAAACCAGGGCCTCCCTCTCTGGGGCCAACGTCCTGACTTTC
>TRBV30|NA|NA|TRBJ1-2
CAWRSSGVESGGYTF
TGTGCCTGGAGATCCTCGGGTGTTGAGTCTGGAGGCTACACCTTC
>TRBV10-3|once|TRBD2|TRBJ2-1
CAISEGASGGQFF
TGTGCCATCAGTGAAGGGGCTAGCGGGGGGCAGTTCTTC
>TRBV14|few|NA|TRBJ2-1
CASSQGAGIKFF
TGTGCCAGCAGCCAAGGAGCCGGGATAAAGTTCTTC
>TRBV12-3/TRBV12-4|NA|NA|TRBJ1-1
CASSPEQVSRTEAFF
TGTGCCAGCAGTCCCGAACAGGTCTCCCGGACTGAAGCTTTCTTT
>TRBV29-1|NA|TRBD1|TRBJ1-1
CSVQGESRTEAFF
TGCAGCGTGCAGGGGGAGAGTCGCACTGAAGCTTTCTTT
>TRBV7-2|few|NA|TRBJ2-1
CASSLAARRFSEQFF
TGTGCCAGCAGCTTAGCGGCTCGGCGATTTTCTGAGCAGTTCTTC
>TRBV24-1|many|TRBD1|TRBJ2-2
CATRGQGASGELFF
TGTGCCACCAGGGGACAGGGGGCAAGCGGGGAGCTGTTTTTT
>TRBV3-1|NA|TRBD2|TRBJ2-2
CASSQVPSGRAITGELFF
TGTGCCAGCAGCCAAGTGCCGAGCGGGAGGGCCATCACCGGGGAGCTGTTTTTT
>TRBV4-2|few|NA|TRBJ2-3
CASSPERTSSTDTQYF
TGTGCCAGCAGCCCGGAGAGGACTTCAAGCACAGATACGCAGTATTTT
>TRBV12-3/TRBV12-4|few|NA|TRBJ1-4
CASSSNLSREKLFF
TGTGCCAGCAGTTCAAACCTCAGTAGGGAAAAACTGTTTTTT
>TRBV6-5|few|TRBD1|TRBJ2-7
CASSLGTEISYEQYF
TGTGCCAGCAGCCTCGGGACAGAGATATCCTACGAGCAGTACTTC
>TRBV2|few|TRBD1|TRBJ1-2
CASTPQGENYGYTF
TGTGCCAGCACCCCCCAGGGGGAAAACTATGGCTACACCTTC
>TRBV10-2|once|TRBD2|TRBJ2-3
CASSESSLAGGGSADTQYF
TGCGCCAGCAGTGAGTCTAGTCTAGCGGGAGGCGGTTCTGCAGATACGCAGTATTTT
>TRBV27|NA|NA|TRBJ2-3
CASSLSPAGFTDTQYF
TGTGCCAGCAGTTTATCCCCTGCGGGATTCACAGATACGCAGTATTTT
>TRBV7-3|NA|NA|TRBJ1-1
CASSLTVPRENTEAFF
TGTGCCAGCAGCTTAACGGTGCCCCGGGAGAACACTGAAGCTTTCTTT
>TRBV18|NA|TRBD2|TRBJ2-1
CASSTQGGELGEQFF
TGTGCCAGCTCGACCCAGGGAGGGGAGCTAGGTGAGCAGTTCTTC
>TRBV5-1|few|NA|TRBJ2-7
CASSQDPGPAYEQYF
TGCGCCAGCAGCCAAGATCCAGGCCCCGCCTACGAGCAGTACTTC
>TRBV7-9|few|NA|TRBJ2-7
CASSISQGQNEQYF
TGTGCCAGCAGCATATCACAGGGTCAGAACGAGCAGTACTTC
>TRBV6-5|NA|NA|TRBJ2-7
CASSLSGRGAYEQYF
TGTGCCAGCAGTCTTTCGGGGAGGGGGGCCTACGAGCAGTACTTC
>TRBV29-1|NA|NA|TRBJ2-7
CSVARGTGNYEQYF
TGCAGCGTTGCCCGAGGGACGGGGAACTACGAGCAGTACTTC
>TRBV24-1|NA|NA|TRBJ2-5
CATSDFPDSTQETQYF
TGTGCCACCAGTGATTTCCCCGACAGTACTCAAGAGACCCAGTACTTC
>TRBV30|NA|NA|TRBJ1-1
CAWSVRFEAFF
TGTGCCTGGAGTGTGAGGTTTGAAGCTTTCTTT
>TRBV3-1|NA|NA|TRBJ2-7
CASSPQMVGRDEQYF
TGTGCCAGCAGCCCCCAAATGGTGGGTAGAGACGAGCAGTACTTC
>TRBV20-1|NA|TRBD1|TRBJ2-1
CSGAGTGIYNEQFF
TGCAGTGGTGCCGGGACAGGGATCTACAATGAGCAGTTCTTC